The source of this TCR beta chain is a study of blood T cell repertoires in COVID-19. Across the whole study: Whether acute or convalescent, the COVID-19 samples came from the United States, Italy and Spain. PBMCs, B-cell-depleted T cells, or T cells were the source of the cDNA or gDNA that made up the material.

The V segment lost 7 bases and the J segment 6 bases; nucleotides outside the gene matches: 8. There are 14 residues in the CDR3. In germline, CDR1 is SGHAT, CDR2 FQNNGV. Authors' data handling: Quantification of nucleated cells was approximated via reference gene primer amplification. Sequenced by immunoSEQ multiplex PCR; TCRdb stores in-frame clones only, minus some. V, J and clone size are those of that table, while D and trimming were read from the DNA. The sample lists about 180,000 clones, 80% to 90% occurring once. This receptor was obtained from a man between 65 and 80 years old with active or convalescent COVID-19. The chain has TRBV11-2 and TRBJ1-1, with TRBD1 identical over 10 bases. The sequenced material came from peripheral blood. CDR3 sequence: CASTYGTGVPEAFF. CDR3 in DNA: TGTGCCAGCACCTACGGGACAGGGGTACCTGAAGCTTTCTTT.